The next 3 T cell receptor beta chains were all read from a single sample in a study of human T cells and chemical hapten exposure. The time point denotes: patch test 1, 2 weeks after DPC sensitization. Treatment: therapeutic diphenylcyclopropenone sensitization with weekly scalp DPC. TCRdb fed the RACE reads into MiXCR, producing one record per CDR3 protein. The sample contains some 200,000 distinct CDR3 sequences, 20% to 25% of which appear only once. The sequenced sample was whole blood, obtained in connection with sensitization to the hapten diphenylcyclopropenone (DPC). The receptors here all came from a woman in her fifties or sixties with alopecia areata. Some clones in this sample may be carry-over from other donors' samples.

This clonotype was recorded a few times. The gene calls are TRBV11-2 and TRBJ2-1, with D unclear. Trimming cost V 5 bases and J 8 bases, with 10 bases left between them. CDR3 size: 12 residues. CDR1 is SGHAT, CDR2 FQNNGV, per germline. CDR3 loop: CASSQLRDEQFF. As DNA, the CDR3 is TGTGCCAGCAGCCAACTCCGGGATGAGCAGTTCTTC. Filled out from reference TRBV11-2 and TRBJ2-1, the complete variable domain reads EAGVAQSPRYKIIEKRQSVAFWCNPISGHATLYWYQQILGQGPKLLIQFQNNGVVDDSQLPKDRFSAERLKGVDSTLKIQPAKLEDSAVYLCASSQLRDEQFFGPGTRLTVL.

The CDR3 sequence: CASSTGTSGFNEQFF. The CDR3, as DNA: TGTGCCAGCAGTACTGGGACTAGCGGCTTCAATGAGCAGTTCTTC. The rearrangement joins TRBV12-3 or TRBV12-4 to TRBJ2-1; the match to TRBD2 covers 11 bases. This CDR3 region has 15 residues. V lost 5 bases to trimming and J lost 6 bases; unmatched junction nucleotides: 6.

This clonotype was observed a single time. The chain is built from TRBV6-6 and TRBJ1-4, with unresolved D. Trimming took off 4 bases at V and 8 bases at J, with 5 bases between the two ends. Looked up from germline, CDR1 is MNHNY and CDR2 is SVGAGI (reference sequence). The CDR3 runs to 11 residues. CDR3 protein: CASSSGEKLFF. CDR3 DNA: TGTGCCAGCAGTTCGGGGGAAAAACTGTTTTTT.